The rows below give T cell receptor beta chains drawn from one sample of a study of blood T cells in healthy people across ages. TCRdb re-called the 5' RACE reads with MiXCR, one entry per CDR3 protein. The repertoire holds 760,000 or so distinct CDR3 sequences, with approximately 25% as singletons. The same sample was also used in a study of T cells of mothers and their children.

Sequencing was carried out using blood. The source of these receptors is a boy aged 10-17 years in good health. Both conserved end residues are part of each CDR3. The D gene is left open where the match is weak. Clone sizes are given selectively: once, few, many, or a class where the clone is expanded.

NA	TRBV19	TRBJ1-4	NA	CASSGTTNEKLFF	TGTGCCAGCTCAGGGACAACTAATGAAAAACTGTTTTTT
NA	TRBV7-2	TRBJ2-1	TRBD2	CASSQGLASSYNEQFF	TGTGCCAGCAGCCAGGGACTAGCGAGCTCCTACAATGAGCAGTTCTTC
NA	TRBV5-6	TRBJ2-7	TRBD2	CASSLRGLAGELSPYEQYF	TGTGCCAGCAGCTTAAGAGGACTAGCGGGAGAACTATCCCCCTACGAGCAGTACTTC
few	TRBV7-2	TRBJ2-1	TRBD2	CASSRLAGERNEQFF	TGTGCCAGCAGTAGATTAGCGGGAGAAAGGAATGAGCAGTTCTTC
NA	TRBV28	TRBJ2-3	NA	CASSFMDTQYF	TGTGCCAGCAGTTTCATGGATACGCAGTATTTT
NA	TRBV29-1	TRBJ1-2	TRBD1	CSVVGGAEGYTF	TGCAGCGTTGTAGGGGGCGCGGAGGGCTACACCTTC
few	TRBV29-1	TRBJ1-1	NA	CSVDRTGMNTEAFF	TGCAGCGTTGACCGGACGGGGATGAACACTGAAGCTTTCTTT
NA	TRBV28	TRBJ2-3	TRBD1	CASSGTGQIYTQYF	TGTGCCAGCAGTGGGACAGGCCAAATATATACGCAGTATTTT
NA	TRBV6-1	TRBJ2-5	NA	CASSELKGLETQYF	TGTGCCAGCAGTGAATTGAAGGGTTTAGAGACCCAGTACTTC
NA	TRBV11-1	TRBJ2-7	TRBD1	CASSSSLSDRGFHEQYF	TGTGCCAGCAGCTCAAGCCTCTCGGACAGGGGATTCCACGAGCAGTACTTC
NA	TRBV5-4	TRBJ2-5	TRBD2	CASSQGLAVAPQETQYF	TGTGCCAGCAGCCAGGGACTAGCGGTAGCCCCCCAAGAGACCCAGTACTTC
many	TRBV10-3	TRBJ2-7	NA	CAISGTGYEQYF	TGTGCCATCAGTGGGACTGGCTACGAGCAGTACTTC
NA	TRBV12-3/TRBV12-4	TRBJ2-5	TRBD1	CASSVRGTGDGETQYF	TGTGCCAGCAGTGTCCGTGGGACAGGGGACGGCGAGACCCAGTACTTC
NA	TRBV6-5	TRBJ2-4	TRBD1	CASSPRQGQEGIRYF	TGTGCCAGCAGTCCCCGACAGGGGCAAGAGGGCATTCGGTACTTC
NA	TRBV7-2	TRBJ2-2	NA	CTSSLAPRGADTGELFF	TGTACCAGCAGCTTAGCGCCGAGGGGGGCGGACACCGGGGAGCTGTTTTTT
NA	TRBV7-9	TRBJ2-2	NA	CASSPGQWVNLAGELFF	TGTGCCAGCAGCCCCGGACAATGGGTTAATTTGGCCGGGGAGCTGTTTTTT
NA	TRBV25-1	TRBJ1-4	TRBD1	CASRQTGDREKLLF	TGTGCCAGCAGGCAGACAGGGGATCGAGAAAAACTGCTTTTT